The clone carrying this TCR beta chain has a handful of counts. No antigen is known for it. This specimen comes from a study of blood T cells in healthy people across ages. Through a sample-barcoded 5' primer and a J-beta primer mix, a second PCR was run for about 6 to 11 cycles. MiXCR was run by TCRdb on the 5' RACE reads, yielding one entry per CDR3 protein. The sample lists some 760,000 distinct CDR3 sequences; around 25% were seen once. Findings and limits, study-wide: Higher diversity and more naive CD4+ cells were features of long-lived donors, compared to aged donors.

These data were likewise used in another study, on T cells of mothers and their children. That report notes: Related mother-child pairs showed slightly higher but non-significant overlap than unrelated pairs.

The sequencing input was blood. This TCR was recovered from a boy younger than 18 in good health.

The CDR3 here is CSVGARGSRHGYTF. The CDR3 DNA sequence: TGCAGCGTTGGCGCCAGGGGCTCACGGCATGGCTACACCTTC. V usage is TRBV29-1 and J usage is TRBJ1-2; possible D gene TRBD1, 6 bases. Germline V CDR1 and CDR2: SQVTM, ANQGSEA. Trimming took off 4 bases at V and 6 bases at J, with 18 bases between the two ends. CDR3 size: 14 residues.